This entry describes one T cell receptor (beta chain). Its antigen is not known. The PCR contained 60 Vbeta and 13 Jbeta primers. Only in-frame clones appear in the TCRdb table, and some are missing; sequencing was by immunoSEQ multiplex PCR. The sample shows 90,000 to 150,000 clones, approximately 75% of them seen only once. The data were obtained in a study of cytomegalovirus exposure and HLA in healthy donors. Each donor's status was that of a healthy bone marrow donor. Study results and limitations: Researchers reported that three CMV-associated chains were confirmed in vitro as CMV antigen-specific. An observed cluster of highly shared sequence variants was recorded as a likely sequencing artifact.

The CDR3 is 15 residues long. Germline trimming cut 4 bases from V and 1 base from J; bases unmatched to any gene: 8. Germline V gene data show CDR1 as SGHNT and CDR2 as YYREEE (reference sequence). The material sequenced was PBMCs. This chain connects TRBV5-4 to TRBJ2-7; 7 bases map to TRBD1. The origin of this receptor is a man aged 35-49 years in good health and CMV-seronegative. CDR3 in amino acids: CASSAGTAPSYEQYF. CDR3 coding DNA: TGTGCCAGCAGCGCTGGGACAGCCCCTTCCTACGAGCAGTACTTC.